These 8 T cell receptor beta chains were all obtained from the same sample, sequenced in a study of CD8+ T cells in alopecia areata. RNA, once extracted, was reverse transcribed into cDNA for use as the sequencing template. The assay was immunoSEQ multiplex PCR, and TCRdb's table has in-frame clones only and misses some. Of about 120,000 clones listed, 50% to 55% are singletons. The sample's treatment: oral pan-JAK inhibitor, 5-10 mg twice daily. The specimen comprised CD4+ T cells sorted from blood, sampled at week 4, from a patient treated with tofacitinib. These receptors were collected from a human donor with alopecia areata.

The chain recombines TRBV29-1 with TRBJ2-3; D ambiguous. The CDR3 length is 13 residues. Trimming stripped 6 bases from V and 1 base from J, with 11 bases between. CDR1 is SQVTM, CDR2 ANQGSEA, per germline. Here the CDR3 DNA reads TGCAGCGTGCTCCCGGCAGGCACAGATACGCAGTATTTT. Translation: CSVLPAGTDTQYF.

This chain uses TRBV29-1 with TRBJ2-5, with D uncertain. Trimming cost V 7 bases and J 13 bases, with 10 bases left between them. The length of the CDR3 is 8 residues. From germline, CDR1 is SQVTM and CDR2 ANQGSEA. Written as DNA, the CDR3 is TGCAGCGGGGGTCCCGGGTACTTC. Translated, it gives CSGGPGYF. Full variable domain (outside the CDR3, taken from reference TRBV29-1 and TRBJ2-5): SAVISQKPSRDICQRGTSLTIQCQVDSQVTMMFWYRQQPGQSLTLIATANQGSEATYESGFVIDKFPISRPNLTFSTLTVSNMSPEDSSIYLCSGGPGYFGPGTRLLVL.

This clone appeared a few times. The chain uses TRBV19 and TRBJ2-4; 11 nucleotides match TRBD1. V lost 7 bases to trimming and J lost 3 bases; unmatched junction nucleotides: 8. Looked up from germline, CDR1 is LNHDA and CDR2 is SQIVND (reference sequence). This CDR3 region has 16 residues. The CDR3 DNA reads TGTGCCAGTAATGGACAGGGGGCCATTGGCAAAAACATTCAGTACTTC. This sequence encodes CASNGQGAIGKNIQYF.

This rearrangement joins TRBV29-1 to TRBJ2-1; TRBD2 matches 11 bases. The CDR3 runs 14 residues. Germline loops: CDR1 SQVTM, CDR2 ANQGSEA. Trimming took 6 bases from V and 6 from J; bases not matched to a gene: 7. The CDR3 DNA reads TGCAGCGTGCCGACTAGCGGGGTTGCCAATGAGCAGTTCTTC. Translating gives CSVPTSGVANEQFF.

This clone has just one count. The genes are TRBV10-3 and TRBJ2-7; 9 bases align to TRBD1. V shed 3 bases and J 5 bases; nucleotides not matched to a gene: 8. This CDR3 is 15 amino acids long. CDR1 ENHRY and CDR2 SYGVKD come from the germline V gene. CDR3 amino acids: CAISDWGTGHDEQYF. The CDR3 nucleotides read TGTGCCATCAGTGATTGGGGGACAGGGCACGACGAGCAGTACTTC.

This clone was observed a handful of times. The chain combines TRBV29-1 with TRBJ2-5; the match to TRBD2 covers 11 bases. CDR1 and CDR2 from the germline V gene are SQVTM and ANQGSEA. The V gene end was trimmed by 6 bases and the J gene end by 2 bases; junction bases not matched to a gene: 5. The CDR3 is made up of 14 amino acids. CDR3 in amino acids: CSVARLAGQETQYF. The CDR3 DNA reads TGCAGCGTCGCCCGACTAGCGGGGCAAGAGACCCAGTACTTC.

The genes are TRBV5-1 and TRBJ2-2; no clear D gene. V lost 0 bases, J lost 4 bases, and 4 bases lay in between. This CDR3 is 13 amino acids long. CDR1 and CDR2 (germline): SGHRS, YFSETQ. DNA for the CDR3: TGCGCCAGCAGCTTGGGTTCCACCGGGGAGCTGTTTTTT. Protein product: CASSLGSTGELFF. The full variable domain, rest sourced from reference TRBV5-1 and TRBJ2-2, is KAGVTQTPRYLIKTRGQQVTLSCSPISGHRSVSWYQQTPGQGLQFLFEYFSETQRNKGNFPGRFSGRQFSNSRSEMNVSTLELGDSALYLCASSLGSTGELFFGEGSRLTVL.

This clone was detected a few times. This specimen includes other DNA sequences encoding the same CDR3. Written as DNA, the CDR3 is TGTGCCTGGAGTGCGGGGGGCGCGAACACCGGGGAGCTGTTTTTT. Translation gives CAWSAGGANTGELFF. The chain joins TRBV30 to TRBJ2-2, with D perhaps TRBD2 (7 bases). V lost 1 base to trimming and J lost 0 bases, with 9 bases between them. The CDR3 is 15 residues long. Germline assignment: CDR1 GTSNPN and CDR2 SVGIG (reference sequence).